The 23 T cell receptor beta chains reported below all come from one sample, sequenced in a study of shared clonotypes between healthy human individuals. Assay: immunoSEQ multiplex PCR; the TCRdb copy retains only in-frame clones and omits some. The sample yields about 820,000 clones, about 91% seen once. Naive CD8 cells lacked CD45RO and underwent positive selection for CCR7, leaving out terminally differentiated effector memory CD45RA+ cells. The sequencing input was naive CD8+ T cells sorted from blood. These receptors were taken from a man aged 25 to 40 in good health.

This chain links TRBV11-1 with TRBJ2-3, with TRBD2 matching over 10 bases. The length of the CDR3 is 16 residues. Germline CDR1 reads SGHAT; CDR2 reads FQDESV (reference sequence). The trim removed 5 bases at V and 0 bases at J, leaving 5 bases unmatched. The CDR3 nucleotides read TGTGCCAGCAGCCTTCCGACTAGCGGGAGCACAGATACGCAGTATTTT. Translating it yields CASSLPTSGSTDTQYF.

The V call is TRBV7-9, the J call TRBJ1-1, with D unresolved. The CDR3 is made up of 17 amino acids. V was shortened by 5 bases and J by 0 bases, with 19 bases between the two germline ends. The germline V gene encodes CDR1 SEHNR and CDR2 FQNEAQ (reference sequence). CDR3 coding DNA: TGTGCCAGCAGCCGGGGTCCCGACCGTACCATGAACACTGAAGCTTTCTTT. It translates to CASSRGPDRTMNTEAFF.

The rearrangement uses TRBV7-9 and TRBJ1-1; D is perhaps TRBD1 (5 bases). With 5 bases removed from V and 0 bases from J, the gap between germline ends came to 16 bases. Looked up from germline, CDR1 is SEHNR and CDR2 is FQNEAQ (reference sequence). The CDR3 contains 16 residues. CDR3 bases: TGTGCCAGCAGCCCTAGGGGACTCCACATGAACACTGAAGCTTTCTTT. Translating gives CASSPRGLHMNTEAFF.

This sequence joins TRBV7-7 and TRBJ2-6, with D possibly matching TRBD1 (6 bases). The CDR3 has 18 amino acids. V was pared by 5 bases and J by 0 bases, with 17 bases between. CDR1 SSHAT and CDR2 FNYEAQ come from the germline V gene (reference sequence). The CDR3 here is CASSHVRDTDSGANVLTF. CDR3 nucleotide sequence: TGTGCCAGCAGCCATGTCCGGGACACGGACTCTGGGGCCAACGTCCTGACTTTC.

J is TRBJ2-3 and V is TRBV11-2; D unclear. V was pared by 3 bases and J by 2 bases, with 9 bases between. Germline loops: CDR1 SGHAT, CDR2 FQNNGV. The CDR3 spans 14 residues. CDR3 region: CASSFEILTDTQYF. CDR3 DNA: TGTGCCAGCAGCTTCGAGATACTCACAGATACGCAGTATTTT. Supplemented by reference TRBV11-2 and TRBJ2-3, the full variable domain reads EAGVAQSPRYKIIEKRQSVAFWCNPISGHATLYWYQQILGQGPKLLIQFQNNGVVDDSQLPKDRFSAERLKGVDSTLKIQPAKLEDSAVYLCASSFEILTDTQYFGPGTRLTVL.

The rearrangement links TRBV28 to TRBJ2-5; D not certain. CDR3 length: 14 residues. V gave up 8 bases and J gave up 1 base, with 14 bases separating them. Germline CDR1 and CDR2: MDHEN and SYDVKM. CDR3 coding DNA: TGTGCCAGCCGAACAGTAGGATCCCAAGAGACCCAGTACTTC. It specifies CASRTVGSQETQYF. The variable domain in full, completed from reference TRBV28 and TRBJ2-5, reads DVKVTQSSRYLVKRTGEKVFLECVQDMDHENMFWYRQDPGLGLRLIYFSYDVKMKEKGDIPEGYSVSREKKERFSLILESASTNQTSMYLCASRTVGSQETQYFGPGTRLLVL.

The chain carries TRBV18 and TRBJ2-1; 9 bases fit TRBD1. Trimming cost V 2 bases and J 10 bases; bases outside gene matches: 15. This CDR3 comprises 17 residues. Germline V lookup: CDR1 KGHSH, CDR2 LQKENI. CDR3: CASSPSPGTGKYGEQFF. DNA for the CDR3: TGTGCCAGCTCACCATCTCCCGGGACAGGGAAATACGGGGAGCAGTTCTTC.

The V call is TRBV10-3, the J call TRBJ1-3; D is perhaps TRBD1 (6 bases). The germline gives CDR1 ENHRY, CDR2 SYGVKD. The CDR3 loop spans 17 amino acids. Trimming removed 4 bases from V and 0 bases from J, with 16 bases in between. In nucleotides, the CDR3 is TGTGCCATCAGTGCCCCACCCGGGGGCAACTCTGGAAACACCATATATTTT. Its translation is CAISAPPGGNSGNTIYF.

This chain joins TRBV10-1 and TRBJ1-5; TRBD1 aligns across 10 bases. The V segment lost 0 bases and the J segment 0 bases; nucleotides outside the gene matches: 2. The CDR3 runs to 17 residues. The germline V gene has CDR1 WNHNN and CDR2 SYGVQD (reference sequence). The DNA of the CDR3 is TGCGCCAGCAGTGAGTCGACAGGGGGCTATAGCAATCAGCCCCAGCATTTT. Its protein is CASSESTGGYSNQPQHF.

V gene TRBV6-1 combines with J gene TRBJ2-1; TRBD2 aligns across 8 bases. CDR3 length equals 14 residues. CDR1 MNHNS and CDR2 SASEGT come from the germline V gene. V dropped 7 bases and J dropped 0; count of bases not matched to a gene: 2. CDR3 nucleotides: TGTGCCAGCAACAGCGGGAGCTCCTACAATGAGCAGTTCTTC. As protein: CASNSGSSYNEQFF.

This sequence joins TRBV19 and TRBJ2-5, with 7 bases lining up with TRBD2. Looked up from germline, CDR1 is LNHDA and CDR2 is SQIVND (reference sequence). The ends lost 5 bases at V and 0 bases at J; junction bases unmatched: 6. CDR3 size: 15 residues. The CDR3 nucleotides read TGTGCCAGTAGTGTCTGGCGGGGGAACCAAGAGACCCAGTACTTC. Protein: CASSVWRGNQETQYF.

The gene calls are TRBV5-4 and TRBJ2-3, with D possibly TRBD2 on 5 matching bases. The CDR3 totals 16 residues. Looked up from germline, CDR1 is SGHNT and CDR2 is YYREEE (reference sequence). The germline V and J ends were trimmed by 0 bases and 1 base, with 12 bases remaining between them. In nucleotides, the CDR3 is TGTGCCAGCAGCTTGGCCGGCGATAGCGGCACAGATACGCAGTATTTT. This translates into CASSLAGDSGTDTQYF. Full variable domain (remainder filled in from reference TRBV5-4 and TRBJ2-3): ETGVTQSPTHLIKTRGQQVTLRCSSQSGHNTVSWYQQALGQGPQFIFQYYREEENGRGNFPPRFSGLQFPNYSSELNVNALELDDSALYLCASSLAGDSGTDTQYFGPGTRLTVL.

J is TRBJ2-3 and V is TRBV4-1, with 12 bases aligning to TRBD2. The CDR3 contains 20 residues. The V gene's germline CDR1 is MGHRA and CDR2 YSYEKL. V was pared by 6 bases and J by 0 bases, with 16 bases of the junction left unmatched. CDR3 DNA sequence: TGCGCCAGCAGTCCTAGCCCCTCCTGGACTAGCGGGACTAGCACAGATACGCAGTATTTT. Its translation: CASSPSPSWTSGTSTDTQYF.

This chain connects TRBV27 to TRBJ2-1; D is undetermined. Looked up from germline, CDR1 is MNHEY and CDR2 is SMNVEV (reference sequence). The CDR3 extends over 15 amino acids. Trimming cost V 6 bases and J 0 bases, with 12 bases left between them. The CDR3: CASSPRPSSYNEQFF. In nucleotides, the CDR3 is TGTGCCAGCAGCCCCCGCCCGAGCTCCTACAATGAGCAGTTCTTC.

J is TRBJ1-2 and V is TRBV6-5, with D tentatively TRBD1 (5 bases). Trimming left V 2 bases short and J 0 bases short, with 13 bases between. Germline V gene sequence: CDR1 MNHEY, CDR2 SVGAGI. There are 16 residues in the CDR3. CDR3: CASSYEPGISNYGYTF. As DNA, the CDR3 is TGTGCCAGCAGTTACGAGCCAGGGATATCTAACTATGGCTACACCTTC.

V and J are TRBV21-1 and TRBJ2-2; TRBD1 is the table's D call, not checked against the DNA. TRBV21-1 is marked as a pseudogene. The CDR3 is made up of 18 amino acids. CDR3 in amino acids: CASSKGFVGTDNTGELFF. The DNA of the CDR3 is TGTGCCAGCAGCAAAGGTTTTGTCGGGACAGATAACACCGGGGAGCTGTTTTTT.

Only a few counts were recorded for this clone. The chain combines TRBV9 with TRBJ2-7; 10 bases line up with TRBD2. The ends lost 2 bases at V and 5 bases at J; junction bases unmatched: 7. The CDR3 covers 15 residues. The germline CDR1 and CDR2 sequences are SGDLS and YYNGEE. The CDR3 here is CASSVRLAGTDEQYF. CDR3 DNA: TGTGCCAGCAGCGTGAGACTAGCGGGTACTGACGAGCAGTACTTC.

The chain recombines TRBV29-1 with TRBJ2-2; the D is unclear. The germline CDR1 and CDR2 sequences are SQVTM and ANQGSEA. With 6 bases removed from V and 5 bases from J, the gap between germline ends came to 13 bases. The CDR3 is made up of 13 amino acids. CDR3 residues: CSVRVASTGELFF. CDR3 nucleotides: TGCAGCGTCCGGGTAGCCTCTACCGGGGAGCTGTTTTTT.

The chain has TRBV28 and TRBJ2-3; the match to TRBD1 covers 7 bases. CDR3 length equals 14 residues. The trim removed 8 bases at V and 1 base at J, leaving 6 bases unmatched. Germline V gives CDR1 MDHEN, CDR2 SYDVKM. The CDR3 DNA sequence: TGTGCCAGCCTCATAGGGGGCGGCACAGATACGCAGTATTTT. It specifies CASLIGGGTDTQYF.

The chain's CDR3 is CASSLDPQGRKDIQYF. The CDR3, as DNA: TGCGCCAGCAGCTTGGATCCCCAGGGGAGAAAGGACATTCAGTACTTC. The J gene is TRBJ2-4, the V gene TRBV5-1; maybe TRBD1 (6 bases). This CDR3 is 16 amino acids long. Germline-derived CDR1 and CDR2 are SGHRS and YFSETQ. V lost 0 bases and J lost 8, with 18 bases in between.

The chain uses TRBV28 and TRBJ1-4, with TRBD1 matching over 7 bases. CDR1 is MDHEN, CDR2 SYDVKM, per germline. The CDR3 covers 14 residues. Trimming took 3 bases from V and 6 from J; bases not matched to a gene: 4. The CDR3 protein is CASSLGTADEKLFF. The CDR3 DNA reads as TGTGCCAGCAGTTTGGGGACAGCGGATGAAAAACTGTTTTTT.

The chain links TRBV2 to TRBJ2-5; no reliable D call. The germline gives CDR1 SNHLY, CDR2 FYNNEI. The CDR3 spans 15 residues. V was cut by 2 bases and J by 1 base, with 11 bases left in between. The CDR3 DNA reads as TGTGCCAGCAGTGAAAGGATGGTGGGCCAAGAGACCCAGTACTTC. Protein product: CASSERMVGQETQYF.

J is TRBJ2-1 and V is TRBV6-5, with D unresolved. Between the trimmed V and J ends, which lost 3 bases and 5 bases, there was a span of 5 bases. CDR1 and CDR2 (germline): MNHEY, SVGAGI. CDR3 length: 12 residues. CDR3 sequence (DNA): TGTGCCAGCAGTTATGGGCACAATGAGCAGTTCTTC. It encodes CASSYGHNEQFF.